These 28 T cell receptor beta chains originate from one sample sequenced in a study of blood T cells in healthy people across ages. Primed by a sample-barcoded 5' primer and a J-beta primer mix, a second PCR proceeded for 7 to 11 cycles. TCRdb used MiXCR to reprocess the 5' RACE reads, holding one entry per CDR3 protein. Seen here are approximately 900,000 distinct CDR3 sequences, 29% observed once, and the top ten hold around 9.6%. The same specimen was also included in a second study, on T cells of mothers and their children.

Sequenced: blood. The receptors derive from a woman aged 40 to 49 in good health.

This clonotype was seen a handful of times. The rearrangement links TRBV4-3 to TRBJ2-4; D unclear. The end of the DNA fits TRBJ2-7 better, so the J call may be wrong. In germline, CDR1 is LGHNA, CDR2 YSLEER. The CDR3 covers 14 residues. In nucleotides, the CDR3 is TGCGCCAGCAGCCAAGAGGTTTTCTCCTACGAGCAGTACTTC. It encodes CASSQEVFSYEQYF.

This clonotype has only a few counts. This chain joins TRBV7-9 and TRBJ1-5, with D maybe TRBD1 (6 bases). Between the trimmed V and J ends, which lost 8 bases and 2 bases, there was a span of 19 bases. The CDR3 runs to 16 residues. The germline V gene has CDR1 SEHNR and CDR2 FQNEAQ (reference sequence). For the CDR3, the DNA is TGTGCCAGCCGACCTCTGGGGGGCGGCGGCAATCAGCCCCAGCATTTT. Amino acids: CASRPLGGGGNQPQHF.

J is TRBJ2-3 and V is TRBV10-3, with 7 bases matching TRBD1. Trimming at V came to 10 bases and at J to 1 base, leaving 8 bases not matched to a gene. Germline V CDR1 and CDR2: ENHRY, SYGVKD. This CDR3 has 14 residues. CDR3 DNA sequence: TGTGCCAGCAAACGACAGGGTGGCACAGATACGCAGTATTTT. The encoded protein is CASKRQGGTDTQYF.

CDR3 in amino acids: CASAGPDSYEQYF. The DNA of the CDR3 is TGTGCATCGGCAGGGCCGGACTCCTACGAGCAGTACTTC. The chain couples TRBV19 to TRBJ2-7, with D tentatively TRBD1 (5 bases). The CDR3 totals 13 residues. CDR1 and CDR2 (germline): LNHDA, SQIVND (reference sequence).

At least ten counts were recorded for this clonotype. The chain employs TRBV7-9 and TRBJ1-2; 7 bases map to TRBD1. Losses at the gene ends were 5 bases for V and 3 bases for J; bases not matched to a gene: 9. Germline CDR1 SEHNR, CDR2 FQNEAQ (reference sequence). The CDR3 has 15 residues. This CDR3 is CASSLDREAYYGYTF. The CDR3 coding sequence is TGTGCCAGCAGCCTCGACAGGGAGGCGTACTATGGCTACACCTTC.

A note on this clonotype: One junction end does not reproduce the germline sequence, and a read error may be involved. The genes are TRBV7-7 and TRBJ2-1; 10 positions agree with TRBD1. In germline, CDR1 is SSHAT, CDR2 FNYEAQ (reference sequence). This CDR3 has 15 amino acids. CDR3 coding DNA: TGTGCTAGCAGGTCCCGGGACAGGGGTAGTAATGAGCAGTTCTTC. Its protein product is CASRSRDRGSNEQFF.

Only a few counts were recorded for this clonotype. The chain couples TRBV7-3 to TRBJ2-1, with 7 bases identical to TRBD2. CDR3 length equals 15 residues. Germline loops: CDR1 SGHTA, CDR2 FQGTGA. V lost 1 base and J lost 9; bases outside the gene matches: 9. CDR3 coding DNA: TGTGCCAGCAGCTTAAGCGGGGGAGCCATAGGTGAGCAGTTCTTC. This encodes CASSLSGGAIGEQFF.

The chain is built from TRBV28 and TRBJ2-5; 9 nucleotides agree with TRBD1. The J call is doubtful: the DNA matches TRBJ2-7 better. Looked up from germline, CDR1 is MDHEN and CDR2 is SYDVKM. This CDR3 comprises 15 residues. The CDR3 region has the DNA TGTGCCAGCAGTCCGGGGGACAGGGCTGAATACGAGCAGTACTTC. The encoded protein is CASSPGDRAEYEQYF.

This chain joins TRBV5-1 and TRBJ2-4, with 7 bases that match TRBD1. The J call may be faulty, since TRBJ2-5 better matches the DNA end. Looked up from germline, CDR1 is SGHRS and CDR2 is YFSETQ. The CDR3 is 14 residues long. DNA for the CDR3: TGCGCCAGCAGCAGCAGGGGGTCGCGAGAGACCCAGTACTTC. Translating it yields CASSSRGSRETQYF.

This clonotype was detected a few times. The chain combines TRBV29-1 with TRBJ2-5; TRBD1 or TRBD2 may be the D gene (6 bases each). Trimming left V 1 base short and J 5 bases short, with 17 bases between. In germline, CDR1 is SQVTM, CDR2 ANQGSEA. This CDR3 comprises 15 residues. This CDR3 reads CSVEGGRGRGETQYF. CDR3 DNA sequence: TGCAGCGTTGAAGGGGGTCGGGGGCGCGGGGAGACCCAGTACTTC.

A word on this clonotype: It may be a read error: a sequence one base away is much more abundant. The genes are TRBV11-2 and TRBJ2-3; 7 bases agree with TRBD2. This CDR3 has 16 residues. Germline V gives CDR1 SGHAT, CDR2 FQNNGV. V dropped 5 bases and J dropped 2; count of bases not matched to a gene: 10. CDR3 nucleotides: TGTGCCAGCAGCGGGAGGGCAGTGCTCCTCACAGATACGCAGTATTTT. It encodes CASSGRAVLLTDTQYF.

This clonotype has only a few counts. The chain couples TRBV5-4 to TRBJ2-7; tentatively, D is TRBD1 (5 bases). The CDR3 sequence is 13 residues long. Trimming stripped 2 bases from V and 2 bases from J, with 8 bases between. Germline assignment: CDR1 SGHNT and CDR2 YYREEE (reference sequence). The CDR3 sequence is CASSFSRAYEQYF. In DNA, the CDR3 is TGTGCCAGCAGCTTCAGCAGGGCCTACGAGCAGTACTTC.

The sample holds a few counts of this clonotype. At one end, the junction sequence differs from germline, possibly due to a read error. The CDR3 loop reads CAVRVSGLADDEQFF. In DNA, the CDR3 is TGTGCCGTCAGGGTATCGGGACTAGCAGACGATGAGCAGTTCTTC. V gene TRBV10-3 combines with J gene TRBJ2-1; 9 bases are shared with TRBD2. CDR3 length equals 15 residues. Germline V gene sequence: CDR1 ENHRY, CDR2 SYGVKD.

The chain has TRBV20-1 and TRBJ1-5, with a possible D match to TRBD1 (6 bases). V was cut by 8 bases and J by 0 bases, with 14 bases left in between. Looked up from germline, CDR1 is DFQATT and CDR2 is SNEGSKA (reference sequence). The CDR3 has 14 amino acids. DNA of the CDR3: TGCAGTACGGCGTCGACAGGTAGCAATCAGCCCCAGCATTTT. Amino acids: CSTASTGSNQPQHF.

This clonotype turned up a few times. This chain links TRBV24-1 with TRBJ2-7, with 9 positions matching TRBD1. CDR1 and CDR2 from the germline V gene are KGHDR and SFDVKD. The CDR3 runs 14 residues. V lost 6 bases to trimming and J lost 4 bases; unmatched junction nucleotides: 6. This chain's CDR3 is CATSNRDRVYEQYF. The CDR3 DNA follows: TGTGCCACCAGTAACCGGGACAGGGTGTACGAGCAGTACTTC.

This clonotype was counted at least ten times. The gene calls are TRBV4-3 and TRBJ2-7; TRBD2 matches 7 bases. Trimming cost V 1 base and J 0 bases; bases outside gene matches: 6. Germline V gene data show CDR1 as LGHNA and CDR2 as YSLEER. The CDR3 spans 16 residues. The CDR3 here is CASSQAWEGSSYEQYF. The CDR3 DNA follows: TGCGCCAGCAGCCAAGCTTGGGAGGGGAGCTCCTACGAGCAGTACTTC.

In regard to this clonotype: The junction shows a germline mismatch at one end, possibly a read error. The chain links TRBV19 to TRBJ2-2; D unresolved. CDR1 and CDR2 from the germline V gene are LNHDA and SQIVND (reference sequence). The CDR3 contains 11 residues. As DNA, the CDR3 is TGTACCAGTAACTACTACGGGGAGCTGTTTTTT. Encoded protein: CTSNYYGELFF.

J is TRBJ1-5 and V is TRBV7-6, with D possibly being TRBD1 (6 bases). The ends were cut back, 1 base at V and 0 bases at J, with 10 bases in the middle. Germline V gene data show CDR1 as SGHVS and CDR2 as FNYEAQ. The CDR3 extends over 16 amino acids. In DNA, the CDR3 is TGTGCCAGCAGCTTAGATGACAGGTATAGCAATCAGCCCCAGCATTTT. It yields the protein CASSLDDRYSNQPQHF.

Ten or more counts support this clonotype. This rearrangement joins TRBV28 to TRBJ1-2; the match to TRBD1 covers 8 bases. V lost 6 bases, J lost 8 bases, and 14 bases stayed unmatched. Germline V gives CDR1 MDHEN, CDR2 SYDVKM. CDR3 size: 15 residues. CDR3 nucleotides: TGTGCCAGCAGCCGGTACGTTGGACAGGGAAGCGGCTACACCTTC. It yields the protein CASSRYVGQGSGYTF.

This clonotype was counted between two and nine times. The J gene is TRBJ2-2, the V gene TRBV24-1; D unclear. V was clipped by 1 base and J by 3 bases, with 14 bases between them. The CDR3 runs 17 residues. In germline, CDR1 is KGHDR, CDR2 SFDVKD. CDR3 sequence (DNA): TGTGCCACCAGTGATTTTAATCATGGCCCCGACACCGGGGAGCTGTTTTTT. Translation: CATSDFNHGPDTGELFF.

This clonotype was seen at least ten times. Here the CDR3 DNA reads TGCACCAGCAGCCAAGATCAACAGGGCGGTCGGTACTTC. Its translation is CTSSQDQQGGRYF. The genes are TRBV1 and TRBJ2-7; the table's D gene call, TRBD1, was not cross checked with the DNA. TRBV1 corresponds to a pseudogene. The CDR3 length is 13 residues.

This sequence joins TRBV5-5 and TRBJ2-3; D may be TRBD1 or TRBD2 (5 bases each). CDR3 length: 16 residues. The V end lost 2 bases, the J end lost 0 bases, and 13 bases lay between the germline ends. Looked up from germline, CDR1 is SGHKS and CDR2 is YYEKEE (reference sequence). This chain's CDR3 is CASSFLGTASTDTQYF. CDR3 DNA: TGTGCCAGCAGCTTCCTCGGGACGGCTAGCACAGATACGCAGTATTTT.

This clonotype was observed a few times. CDR3 sequence: CASSQDAGTGGHYGYTF. CDR3 in DNA: TGCGCCAGCAGCCAAGACGCCGGGACAGGCGGACACTATGGCTACACCTTC. V gene TRBV4-3 combines with J gene TRBJ1-2; TRBD1 matches at 8 bases. Trimming cost V 0 bases and J 3 bases; bases outside gene matches: 9. The CDR3 has 17 residues. Germline V lookup: CDR1 LGHNA, CDR2 YSLEER.

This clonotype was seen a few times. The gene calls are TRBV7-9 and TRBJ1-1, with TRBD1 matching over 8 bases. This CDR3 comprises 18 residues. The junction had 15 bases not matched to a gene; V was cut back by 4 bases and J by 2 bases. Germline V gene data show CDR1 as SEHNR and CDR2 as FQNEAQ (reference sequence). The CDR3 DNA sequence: TGTGCCAGCAGCTCGACTACATTAAGGACAGGGACAAACACTGAAGCTTTCTTT. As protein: CASSSTTLRTGTNTEAFF.

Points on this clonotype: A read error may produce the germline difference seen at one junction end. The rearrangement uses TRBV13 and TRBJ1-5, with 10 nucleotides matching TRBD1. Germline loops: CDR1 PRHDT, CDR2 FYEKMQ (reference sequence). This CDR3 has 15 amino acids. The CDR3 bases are TGTGCCGGCAGCGTAGGGACAGGGGCCGGTCAGCCCCAGCATTTT. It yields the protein CAGSVGTGAGQPQHF.

CDR3 bases: TGTGCCAGCAGTTCAACGACAGCCACTGAAGCTTTCTTT. This translates into CASSSTTATEAFF. The gene calls are TRBV12-3 or TRBV12-4 and TRBJ1-1, with a tentative D call TRBD1 (5 bases). Trimming removed 4 bases at V and 4 bases at J, with 10 bases between. This CDR3 comprises 13 residues.

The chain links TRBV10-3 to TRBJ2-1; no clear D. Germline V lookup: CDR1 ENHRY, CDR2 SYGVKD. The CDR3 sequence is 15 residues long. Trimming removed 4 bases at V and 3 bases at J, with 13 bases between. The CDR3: CAISVDFSGYNEQFF. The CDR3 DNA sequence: TGTGCCATCAGTGTAGACTTTTCGGGCTACAATGAGCAGTTCTTC.

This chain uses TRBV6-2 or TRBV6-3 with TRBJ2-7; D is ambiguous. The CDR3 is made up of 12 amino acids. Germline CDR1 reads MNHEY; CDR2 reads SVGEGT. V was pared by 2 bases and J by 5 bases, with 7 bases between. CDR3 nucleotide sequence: TGTGCCAGCAGTTACACCATACACGAGCAGTACTTC. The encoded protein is CASSYTIHEQYF.